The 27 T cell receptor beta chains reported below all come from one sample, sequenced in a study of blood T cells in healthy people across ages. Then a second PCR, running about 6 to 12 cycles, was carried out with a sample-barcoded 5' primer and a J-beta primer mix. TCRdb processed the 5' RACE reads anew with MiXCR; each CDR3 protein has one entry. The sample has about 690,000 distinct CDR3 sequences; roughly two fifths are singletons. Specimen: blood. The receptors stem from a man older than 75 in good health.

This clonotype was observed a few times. In DNA form, the CDR3 reads TGCACCAGCGGGAGCCGTGGAGGGAGCACAGATACGCAGTATTTT. It codes for CTSGSRGGSTDTQYF. The chain has TRBV20-1 and TRBJ2-3; TRBD2 agrees at 8 bases. CDR1 is DFQATT and CDR2 is SNEGSKA in the germline V gene (reference sequence). The CDR3 is 15 amino acids.

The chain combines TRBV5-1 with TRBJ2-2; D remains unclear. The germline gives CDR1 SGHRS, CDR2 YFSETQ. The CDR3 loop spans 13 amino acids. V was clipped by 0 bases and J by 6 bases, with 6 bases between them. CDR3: CASSLARAGELFF. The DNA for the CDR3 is TGCGCCAGCAGCTTGGCAAGGGCCGGGGAGCTGTTTTTT.

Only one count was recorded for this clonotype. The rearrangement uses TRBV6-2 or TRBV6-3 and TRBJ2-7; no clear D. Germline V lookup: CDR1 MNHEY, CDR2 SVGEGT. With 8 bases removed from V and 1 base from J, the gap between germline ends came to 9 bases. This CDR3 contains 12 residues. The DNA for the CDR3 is TGTGCCAGCGGAATAATGTCCTACGAGCAGTACTTC. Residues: CASGIMSYEQYF.

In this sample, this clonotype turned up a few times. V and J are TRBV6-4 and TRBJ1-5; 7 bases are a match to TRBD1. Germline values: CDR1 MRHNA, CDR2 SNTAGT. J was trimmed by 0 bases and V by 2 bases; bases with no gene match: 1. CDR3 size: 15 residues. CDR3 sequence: CASSDEGASNQPQHF. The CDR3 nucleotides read TGTGCCAGCAGTGACGAGGGGGCTAGCAATCAGCCCCAGCATTTT.

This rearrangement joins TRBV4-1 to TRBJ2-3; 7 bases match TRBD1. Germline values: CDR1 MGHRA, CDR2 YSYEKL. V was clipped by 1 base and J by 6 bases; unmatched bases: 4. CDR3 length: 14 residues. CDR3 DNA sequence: TGCGCCAGCAGCCAAGGGACAGGATGGGATACGCAGTATTTT. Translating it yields CASSQGTGWDTQYF.

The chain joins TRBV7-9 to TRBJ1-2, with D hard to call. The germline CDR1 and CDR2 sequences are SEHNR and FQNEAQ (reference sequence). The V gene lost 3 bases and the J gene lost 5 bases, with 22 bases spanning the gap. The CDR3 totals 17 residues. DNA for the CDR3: TGTGCCAGCAGCTTTAATAACCCCCAGATCCCTCCTTATGGCTACACCTTC. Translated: CASSFNNPQIPPYGYTF.

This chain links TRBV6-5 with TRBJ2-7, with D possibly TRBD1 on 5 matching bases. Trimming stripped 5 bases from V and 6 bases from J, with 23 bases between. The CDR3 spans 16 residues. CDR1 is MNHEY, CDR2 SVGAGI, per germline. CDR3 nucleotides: TGTGCCAGCAGTAGCGTAAGGGGTCAGAAGGGTGGCGAGCAGTACTTC. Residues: CASSSVRGQKGGEQYF.

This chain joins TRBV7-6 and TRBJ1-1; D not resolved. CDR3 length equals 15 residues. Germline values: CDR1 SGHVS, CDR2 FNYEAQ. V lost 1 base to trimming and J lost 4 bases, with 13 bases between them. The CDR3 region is CASSLGGGMGTEAFF. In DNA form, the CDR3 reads TGTGCCAGCAGCTTAGGGGGTGGAATGGGCACTGAAGCTTTCTTT.

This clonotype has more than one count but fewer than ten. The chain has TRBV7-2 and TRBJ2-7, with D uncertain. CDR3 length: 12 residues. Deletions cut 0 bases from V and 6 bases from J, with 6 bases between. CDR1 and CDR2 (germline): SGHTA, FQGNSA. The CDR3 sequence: CASSLARSEQYF. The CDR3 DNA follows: TGTGCCAGCAGCTTAGCGAGGAGCGAGCAGTACTTC.

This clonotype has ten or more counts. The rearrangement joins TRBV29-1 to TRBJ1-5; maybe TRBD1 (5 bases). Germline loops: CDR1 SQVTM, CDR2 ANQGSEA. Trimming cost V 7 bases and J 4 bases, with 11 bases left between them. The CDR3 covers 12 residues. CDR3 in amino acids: CSARWGNQPQHF. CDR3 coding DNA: TGCAGCGCGAGATGGGGGAATCAGCCCCAGCATTTT.

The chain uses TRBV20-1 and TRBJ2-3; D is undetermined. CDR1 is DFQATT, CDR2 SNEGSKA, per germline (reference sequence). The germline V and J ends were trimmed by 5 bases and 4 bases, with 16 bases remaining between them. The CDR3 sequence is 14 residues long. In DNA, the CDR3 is TGCAGTGCTGAGGTGGGCGGTAGATCAGATACGCAGTATTTT. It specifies CSAEVGGRSDTQYF.

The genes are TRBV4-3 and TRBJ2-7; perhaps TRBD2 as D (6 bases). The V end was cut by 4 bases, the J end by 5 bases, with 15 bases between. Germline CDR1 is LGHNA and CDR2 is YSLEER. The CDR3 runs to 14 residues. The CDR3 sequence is CASSPRTEGNEQYF. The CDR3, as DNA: TGCGCCAGCAGCCCCAGGACGGAGGGTAACGAGCAGTACTTC.

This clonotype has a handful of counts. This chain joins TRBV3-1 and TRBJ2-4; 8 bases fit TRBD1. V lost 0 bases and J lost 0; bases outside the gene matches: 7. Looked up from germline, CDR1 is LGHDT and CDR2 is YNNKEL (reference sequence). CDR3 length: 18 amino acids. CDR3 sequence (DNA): TGTGCCAGCAGCCAAGATAATAGACAGGGGCGAGCCAAAAACATTCAGTACTTC. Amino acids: CASSQDNRQGRAKNIQYF.

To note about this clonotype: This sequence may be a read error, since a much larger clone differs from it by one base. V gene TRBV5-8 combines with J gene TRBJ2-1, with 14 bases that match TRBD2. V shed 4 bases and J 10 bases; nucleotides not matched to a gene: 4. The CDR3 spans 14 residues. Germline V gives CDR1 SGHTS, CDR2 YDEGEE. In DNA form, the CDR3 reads TGTGCCAGCAGCGGGGGACTAGCGGGGGCGGAGCAGTTCTTC. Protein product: CASSGGLAGAEQFF.

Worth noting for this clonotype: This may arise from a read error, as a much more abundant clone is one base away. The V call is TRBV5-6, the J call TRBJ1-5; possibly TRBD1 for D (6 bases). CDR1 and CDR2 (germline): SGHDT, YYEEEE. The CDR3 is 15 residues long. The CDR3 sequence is CARSLAPGANQPQHF. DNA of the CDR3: TGTGCCCGCAGCTTGGCGCCAGGGGCCAATCAGCCCCAGCATTTT.

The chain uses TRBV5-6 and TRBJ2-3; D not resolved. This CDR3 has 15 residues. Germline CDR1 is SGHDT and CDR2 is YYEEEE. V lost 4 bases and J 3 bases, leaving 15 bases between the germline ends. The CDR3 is CASSRPESKTDTQYF. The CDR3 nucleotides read TGTGCCAGCAGCCGTCCGGAGTCCAAAACAGATACGCAGTATTTT.

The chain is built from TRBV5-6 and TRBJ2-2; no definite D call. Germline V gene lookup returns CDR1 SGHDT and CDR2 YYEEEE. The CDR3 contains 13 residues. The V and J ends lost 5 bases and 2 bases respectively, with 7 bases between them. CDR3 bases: TGTGCCAGCAGTCCCATAAACACCGGGGAGCTGTTTTTT. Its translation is CASSPINTGELFF.

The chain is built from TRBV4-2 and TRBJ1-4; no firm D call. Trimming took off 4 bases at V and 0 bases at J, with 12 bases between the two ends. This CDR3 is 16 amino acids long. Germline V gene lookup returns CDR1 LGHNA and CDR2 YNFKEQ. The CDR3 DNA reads TGTGCCAGCAGCCCATCCCGGGCGGCAACTAATGAAAAACTGTTTTTT. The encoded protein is CASSPSRAATNEKLFF.

CDR3 amino acids: CASSSARGGQGGAEQFF. In nucleotides, the CDR3 is TGTGCCAGCAGCTCAGCACGAGGGGGACAGGGGGGAGCTGAGCAGTTCTTC. The chain combines TRBV11-2 with TRBJ2-1, with 11 positions matching TRBD1. V lost 4 bases, J lost 9 bases, and 14 bases stayed unmatched. The germline CDR1 and CDR2 sequences are SGHAT and FQNNGV. The CDR3 length is 17 residues.

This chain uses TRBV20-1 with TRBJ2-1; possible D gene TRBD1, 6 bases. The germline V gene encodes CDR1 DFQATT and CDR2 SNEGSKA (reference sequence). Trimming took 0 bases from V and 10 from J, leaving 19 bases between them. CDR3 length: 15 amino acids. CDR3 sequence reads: CSARDLEGESYEQFF. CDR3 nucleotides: TGCAGTGCTAGAGATCTCGAGGGGGAATCCTACGAGCAGTTCTTC.

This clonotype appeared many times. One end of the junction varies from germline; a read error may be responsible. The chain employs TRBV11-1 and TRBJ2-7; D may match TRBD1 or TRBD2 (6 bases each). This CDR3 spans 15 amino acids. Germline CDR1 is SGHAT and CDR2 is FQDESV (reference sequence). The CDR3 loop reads CASSLGGRRRYEQYF. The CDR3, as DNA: TGTGCCAGCAGTTTAGGGGGGCGCCGGCGCTACGAGCAGTACTTC.

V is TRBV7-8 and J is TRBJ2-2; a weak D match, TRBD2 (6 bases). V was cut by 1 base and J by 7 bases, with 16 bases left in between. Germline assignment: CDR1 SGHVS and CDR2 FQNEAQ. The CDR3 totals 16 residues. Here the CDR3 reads CASSLVPGGSGGELFF. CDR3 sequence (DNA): TGTGCCAGCAGCTTAGTCCCCGGAGGGAGTGGCGGGGAGCTGTTTTTT.

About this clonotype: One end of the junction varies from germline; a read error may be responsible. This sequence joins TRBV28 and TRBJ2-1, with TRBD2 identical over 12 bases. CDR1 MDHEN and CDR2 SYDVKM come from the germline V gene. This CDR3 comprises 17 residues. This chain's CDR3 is CVSSLSTSGSSYNEQFF. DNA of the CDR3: TGTGTCAGCAGTTTATCGACTAGCGGGAGCTCCTACAATGAGCAGTTCTTC. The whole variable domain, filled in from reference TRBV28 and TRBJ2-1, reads DVKVTQSSRYLVKRTGEKVFLECVQDMDHENMFWYRQDPGLGLRLIYFSYDVKMKEKGDIPEGYSVSREKKERFSLILESASTNQTSMYLCVSSLSTSGSSYNEQFFGPGTRLTVL.

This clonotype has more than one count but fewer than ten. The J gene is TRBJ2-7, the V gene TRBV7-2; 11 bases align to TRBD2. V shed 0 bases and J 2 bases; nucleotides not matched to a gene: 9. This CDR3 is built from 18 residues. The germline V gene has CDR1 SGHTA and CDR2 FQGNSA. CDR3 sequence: CASSLAWSVTSGTYEQYF. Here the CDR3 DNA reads TGTGCCAGCAGCTTAGCTTGGTCGGTGACTAGCGGGACCTACGAGCAGTACTTC.

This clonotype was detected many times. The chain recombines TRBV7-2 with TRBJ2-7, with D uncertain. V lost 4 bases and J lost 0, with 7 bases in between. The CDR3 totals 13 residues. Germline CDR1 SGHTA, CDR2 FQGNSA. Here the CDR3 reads CASSYYSSYEQYF. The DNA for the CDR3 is TGTGCCAGCAGCTATTATAGCTCCTACGAGCAGTACTTC.

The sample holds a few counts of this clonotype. CDR3 sequence (DNA): TGTGCCAGCAGTTTAGGGGCGACAGGGCCCTACGAGCAGTACTTC. As protein: CASSLGATGPYEQYF. This chain links TRBV28 with TRBJ2-7; 7 bases are shared with TRBD1. Germline lookup yields CDR1 MDHEN and CDR2 SYDVKM. The CDR3 is 15 residues long. The J segment lost 2 bases and the V segment lost 2 bases, leaving 6 bases of the junction unmatched.

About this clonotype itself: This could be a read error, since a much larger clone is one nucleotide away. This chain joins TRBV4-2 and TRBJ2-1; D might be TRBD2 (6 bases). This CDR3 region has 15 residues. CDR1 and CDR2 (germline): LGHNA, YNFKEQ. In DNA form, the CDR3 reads TGTGTCAGCAGCAAAGAGGGACTCTACGGGAATGAGCAGTTCTTC. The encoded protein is CVSSKEGLYGNEQFF.